This TCR beta chain was profiled in a study of blood T cell repertoires in COVID-19 (dated by TCRdb to about 2020). About the study as a whole: Samples covering the acute and convalescent phases of COVID-19 were provided by collaborators in the United States, Italy and Spain. The material from the prospective study consisted of cDNA or gDNA derived from T cells, B-cell-depleted T cells, or PBMCs. Deeply sampled blood TCRbeta repertoires from subjects exposed to, actively infected with, or recovered from COVID-19 were included in the dataset. The repertoires were released in a freely available public database meant as a resource for research on the immune response to SARS-CoV-2. The samples were drawn from the first 160 participants of the ongoing ImmuneRACE study and from some 1,300 subjects provided by 6 global collaborators. A de-identified subject ID, COVID-19 status, age in years and sex were almost always included in the sample metadata. Where available, HLA class I and class II types were obtained from metadata supplied by the sample provider rather than from assay-based typing. What the authors observed across the whole study: Clinical and demographic metadata were provided uncurated, with the amount varying by source and participant.

A second Seattle source provided samples from volunteer blood donors who had recovered from COVID-19. Whole blood was collected in K2EDTA tubes by collaborating institutions according to the institutions' own protocols. For TCRbeta analysis, collaborators shipped samples in one of three forms: frozen whole blood, isolated PBMCs, or DNA extracted from either of those sample types. With respect to this clone: Its recognized antigen is unknown. There are no base qualities to consult, and no much larger clone falls within one base.

CDR1 and CDR2 were assigned from the germline V gene (reference sequence) as MNHNY and SVGAGI. Trimming takes 7 bases from V and 5 bases from J, and the germline ends sit 12 bases apart. There are 13 amino acids in the CDR3, from cysteine to phenylalanine inclusive. Kept here is only the CDR3 DNA, which spans 39 bases and is read in frame from base 1. TCRbeta CDR3 regions were amplified from genomic DNA using the immunoSEQ Assay, a bias-controlled multiplex PCR. In the authors' own workflow: The number of nucleated cells in each sample was estimated by amplification of reference gene primers within the assay. To quantify the absolute abundance of each unique TCRbeta CDR3 rearrangement, sequence reads were collapsed and filtered. Productive Simpson clonality was computed per sample as the square root of Simpson's diversity index over productive rearrangements. The table comes from immuneACCESS by way of TCRdb, which keeps in-frame sequences with V and J called. Part of the clones is missing from these tables; in studies checked, under half for an unresolved V gene and the rest for unknown reasons. That table furnishes V, J and clone size, whereas the DNA furnished D and trimming. This sample is represented by 300,000 to 400,000 clones; around nine tenths of them were singletons. Less than 3.5% of the sample goes to the ten largest clones.

The specimen was peripheral blood. The origin of this receptor is a woman aged 18-29 years who had recovered from COVID-19. The receptor chain draws on TRBV6-6 and TRBJ1-5; the D segment could be TRBD1, given 5 matching bases. The CDR3 is CASISRVYQPQHF. Here is the DNA: TGTGCCAGCATCAGCAGGGTCTATCAGCCCCAGCATTTT.